What follows are 7 T cell receptor beta chains derived from one specimen sequenced in a study of blood T cell repertoires in COVID-19. Profiling relied on immunoSEQ multiplex PCR, and the TCRdb table lists in-frame clones only, not all of them. The table includes approximately 150,000 clones, about nine tenths detected once. The sequencing sample was made of peripheral blood. These receptors were obtained from a human donor in a cohort sampled during active COVID-19.

The chain links TRBV11-1 to TRBJ2-7, with TRBD1 matching 9 bases. From germline, CDR1 is SGHAT and CDR2 FQDESV (reference sequence). V lost 6 bases, J lost 0 bases, and 6 bases stayed unmatched. This CDR3 has 15 amino acids. CDR3 in amino acids: CASRLTGGSSYEQYF. The CDR3 DNA reads as TGTGCCAGCAGGCTGACAGGGGGAAGCTCCTACGAGCAGTACTTC.

The V and J genes are TRBV3-1 (or the pseudogene TRBV3-2) and TRBJ2-5, with 7 bases aligning to TRBD2. Germline lookup yields CDR1 LGHDT and CDR2 YNNKEL (reference sequence). The trim removed 4 bases at V and 2 bases at J, leaving 4 bases unmatched. The CDR3 length is 14 residues. Here the CDR3 reads CASSPPRGQETQYF. CDR3 bases: TGTGCCAGCAGCCCTCCGCGGGGGCAAGAGACCCAGTACTTC.

This rearrangement joins TRBV21-1 to TRBJ2-7; the DNA was not compared with TRBD2, the D call given in the table. TRBV21-1 is a listed pseudogene. This CDR3 is 16 amino acids long. The CDR3 DNA follows: TGTGCCAGCAGAATCCCCTACGGGGAAAGCTCCTACGAGCAGTACTTC. This codes for CASRIPYGESSYEQYF.

The chain combines TRBV11-2 with TRBJ2-7; 7 bases match TRBD1. Trimming took 6 bases from V and 3 from J; bases not matched to a gene: 11. This CDR3 contains 15 residues. From germline, CDR1 is SGHAT and CDR2 FQNNGV. In DNA, the CDR3 is TGTGCCAGCAGTAGTGACAGGGTGAGGCTCTACGAGCAGTACTTC. As protein: CASSSDRVRLYEQYF. The full variable domain, in which reference TRBV11-2 and TRBJ2-7 provide the parts outside the CDR3, is EAGVAQSPRYKIIEKRQSVAFWCNPISGHATLYWYQQILGQGPKLLIQFQNNGVVDDSQLPKDRFSAERLKGVDSTLKIQPAKLEDSAVYLCASSSDRVRLYEQYFGPGTRLTVT.

The V call is TRBV6-5, the J call TRBJ1-1; 8 nucleotides align to TRBD1. This CDR3 is 15 amino acids long. The junction had 7 bases not matched to a gene; V was cut back by 5 bases and J by 2 bases. The germline gives CDR1 MNHEY, CDR2 SVGAGI. The CDR3 bases are TGTGCCAGCAGTCCACAGGGGGTGGTAAACACTGAAGCTTTCTTT. Amino acids: CASSPQGVVNTEAFF.

This chain uses TRBV4-3 with TRBJ1-1; maybe TRBD1 (6 bases). Germline values: CDR1 LGHNA, CDR2 YSLEER. The CDR3 covers 16 residues. V was pared by 0 bases and J by 1 base, with 12 bases between. This CDR3 is CASSQDQGMPNTEAFF. The DNA of the CDR3 is TGCGCCAGCAGCCAAGATCAGGGGATGCCGAACACTGAAGCTTTCTTT.

CDR3 sequence (DNA): TGTGCCAGCAGCTTGGAACGGGGGGGCCGCGAGCAGTACTTC. Protein sequence: CASSLERGGREQYF. The genes are TRBV5-4 and TRBJ2-7; 8 bases are a match to TRBD2. The CDR3 is 14 amino acids. The trim removed 0 bases at V and 6 bases at J, leaving 5 bases unmatched. Germline V gene lookup returns CDR1 SGHNT and CDR2 YYREEE (reference sequence).